The T cell receptor (beta chain) described here comes from a study of blood T cell repertoires in COVID-19. Overall study context: In each case, the material was cDNA or gDNA derived from T cells, B-cell-depleted T cells, or PBMCs.

In the original workflow: Amplification from reference gene primers served as the basis for estimated nucleated cell counts. Repertoires were generated with immunoSEQ multiplex PCR, while TCRdb's copy carries only in-frame clones and drops some. The V and J calls and clone size were taken over from that table, and D and trimming were inferred from the DNA. The sample lists about 220,000 clones, 70% to 85% occurring once. Cohort assignment relied on participant-reported clinical history. The CDR3 sequence is 13 residues long. Per germline, CDR1 WNHNN and CDR2 SYGVQD (reference sequence). V was clipped by 3 bases and J by 5 bases, with 10 bases between them.

This rearrangement joins TRBV10-1 to TRBJ1-1, with D unresolved. The sample taken for sequencing was PBMCs or T cells enriched from blood (not recorded which). The receptor was isolated from a woman aged 55 to 70 who had recovered from COVID-19. The CDR3 DNA sequence: TGCGCCAGCAGTGACTGGGAGAGGACTGAAGCTTTCTTT. Protein: CASSDWERTEAFF.